This T cell receptor (beta chain) was retrieved from a study of cytomegalovirus exposure and HLA in healthy donors. Broader study findings: TCR beta chains numbering 150 to 200 were designated cytomegalovirus-associated. Highly shared variants forming one cluster were likely a sequencing artifact.

CDR1 is SGHVS and CDR2 is FQNEAQ in the germline V gene. V was trimmed by 5 bases and J by 6 bases, leaving 17 bases between them. The CDR3 runs 14 residues. On this clone itself: What it binds is not known.

The PCR ran on 60 Vbeta and 13 Jbeta primers. Profiling relied on immunoSEQ multiplex PCR, and the TCRdb table lists in-frame clones only, not all of them. The repertoire holds about 150,000 clones, with 76% as singletons. J is TRBJ2-7 and V is TRBV7-8; a weak D match, TRBD1 (5 bases). Sequencing used PBMCs. The source of this sequence is a male donor in good health and CMV-seronegative. CDR3 sequence (DNA): TGTGCCAGCAGCACCCGCGACAGCCCCAGCGAGCAGTACTTC. Protein product: CASSTRDSPSEQYF.